Sequencing of this T cell receptor beta chain was carried out in a study of blood T cells in healthy people across ages (dated by TCRdb to about 2015). With respect to the entire study: In model experiments, template switching captured roughly one uniquely barcoded TCR beta cDNA molecule for every two T cells. Donors of different ages were randomly distributed across sequencing lanes to avoid experimental bias. For two donors (one aged 18 to 30 and one aged 80 or older), the study analyzed two additional independent replicas of 1 million unique cDNA reads from the same blood draw. To track age-related changes in TCR beta repertoire diversity, the study relied on deep sequencing normalized with unique cDNA molecular identifiers. The donors were split into four age groups: young (average around 15 years), middle-aged (roughly 42), aged (approximately 60) and long-lived (more than 80).

General findings and caveats noted by the study authors: As age increased, observed TCR beta diversity per million T cells dropped in a roughly linear way, and a significant reduction was already evident by age 40. Estimates of total diversity from one million sequenced T cells were regarded as lower bounds and underestimates. Because profiling used bulk unsorted PBMCs, naive and antigen-experienced compartments could not be compared conclusively. Because the CMV infection status of the donors was unknown, age-related changes in expanded clonotypes may potentially have been confounded. Observed TCR beta diversity correlated strongly with the percentage of naive T cells measured by flow cytometry. Compared with the aged group, the long-lived group had more naive CD4+ T cells, fewer expanded clones and increased TCR diversity, suggesting age selection.

Library preparation used 5' RACE. TCRdb lists the instrument as Illumina HiSeq 2500. A second PCR of roughly 7 to 11 cycles was run with a J-beta primer mix and a sample-barcoded 5' primer. A unique molecular identifier was introduced onto each TCR beta cDNA molecule by a template-switch 5' adaptor carrying 12 random nucleotides. Each sample yielded at least 3 million CDR3-containing paired-end reads. First-strand cDNA was synthesized from all RNA with the Mint cDNA synthesis kit, primed by a TRBC-specific oligonucleotide. All cDNA was treated with uracil-DNA glycosylase and then went through a first 18-cycle PCR with the universal primers M1SS and BC2_uni_R. As for how the authors treated the data: For normalization, 1 million high-quality reads, each with a distinct molecular identifier, were randomly selected from each sample. Reads with shared molecular identifiers were discarded instead of being binned into consensus sequences. MiTCR, set to a Q25 quality threshold and the strictest error-elimination algorithm, was used for CDR3 identification, clonotype clustering and error correction. Lower-bound total TCR beta diversity was estimated with a nonparametric unseen species model using Euler transformation. TCRdb passed the public sequencing reads through fastp at Q25 and MiXCR, retaining productive beta sequences. Every CDR3 protein is listed once, alongside the most common genes and DNA of its rows. Here the V and J calls rest on TCRdb's processing, not on the authors' analysis. Here the sample has 1.5 million or so distinct CDR3 sequences; approximately 39% occur a single time. The ten biggest clones cover 4% of the sample.

Systemically healthy Caucasian individuals from Russia, 39 in total and aged roughly 6 to 95 years, were included as donors. Around 10 milliliters of peripheral blood were drawn from each donor into EDTA-treated Vacutainer tubes. Ficoll-Paque density-gradient centrifugation was used to isolate PBMCs, with at least 7 million per sample. Trizol reagent was used to extract total RNA from PBMCs, with at least 6 micrograms per sample. The percentages of naive CD45RAhigh/CD27high T cells were determined by flow cytometry on a PBMC aliquot from every donor. The germline V gene yields MGHDK for CDR1 and SYGVNS for CDR2. From its cysteine to its phenylalanine, the CDR3 spans 17 amino acids. Just the 51-base CDR3 DNA is kept, in frame starting at base 1. Trimming accounts for 1 base at V and 3 bases at J, while the number of junction bases matched to no gene is 5. This clonotype came up a few times. Its recognized antigen is unknown. No much larger clonotype is one base removed from it; base qualities were not supplied.

The chain is encoded by TRBV25-1 joined to TRBJ2-1, and TRBD2 aligns with 11 junction nucleotides. Specimen: blood. The TCR originated in a woman between 18 and 29 years old in good health. The CDR3 reads CASSESPGTSGYNEQFF. In nucleotides, the sequence is TGTGCCAGCAGTGAATCTCCCGGGACTAGCGGCTACAATGAGCAGTTCTTC.